This TCR beta chain was found in a study of T cell repertoires in cytomegalovirus infection. Trimming removed 6 bases from V and 3 bases from J, with 9 bases in between. Germline lookup yields CDR1 SNHLY and CDR2 FYNNEI. The CDR3 covers 14 residues. TCRdb independently ran MiXCR on the reads; one entry per CDR3 protein. The data show 400,000 or so distinct CDR3 sequences, 15% to 20% seen once. The source of this sequence is a human donor in good health (CMV status not recorded). Some clones in this sample may be carry-over from other donors' samples. V and J are TRBV2 and TRBJ1-6; D is ambiguous. What was sequenced was PBMCs. The CDR3 DNA follows: TGTGCCAGCAGCGACAATTTCTATAATTCACCCCTCCACTTT. This encodes CASSDNFYNSPLHF.